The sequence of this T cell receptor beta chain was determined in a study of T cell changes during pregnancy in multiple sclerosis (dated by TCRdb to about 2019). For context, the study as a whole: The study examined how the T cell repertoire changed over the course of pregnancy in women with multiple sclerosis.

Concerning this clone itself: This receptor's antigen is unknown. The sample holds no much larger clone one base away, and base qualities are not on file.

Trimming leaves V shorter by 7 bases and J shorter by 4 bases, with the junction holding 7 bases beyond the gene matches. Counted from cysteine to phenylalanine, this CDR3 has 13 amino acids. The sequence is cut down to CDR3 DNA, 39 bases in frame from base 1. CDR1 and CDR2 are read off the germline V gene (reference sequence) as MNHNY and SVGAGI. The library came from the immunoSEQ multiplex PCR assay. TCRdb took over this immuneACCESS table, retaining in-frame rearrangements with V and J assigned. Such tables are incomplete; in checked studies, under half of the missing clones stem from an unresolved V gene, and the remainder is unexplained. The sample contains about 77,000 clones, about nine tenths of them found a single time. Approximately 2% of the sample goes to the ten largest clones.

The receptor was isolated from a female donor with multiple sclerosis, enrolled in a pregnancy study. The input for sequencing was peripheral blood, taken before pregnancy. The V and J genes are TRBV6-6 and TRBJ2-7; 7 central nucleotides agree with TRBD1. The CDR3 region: CASKTGNWYEQYF. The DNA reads TGTGCCAGCAAGACAGGGAACTGGTACGAGCAGTACTTC.